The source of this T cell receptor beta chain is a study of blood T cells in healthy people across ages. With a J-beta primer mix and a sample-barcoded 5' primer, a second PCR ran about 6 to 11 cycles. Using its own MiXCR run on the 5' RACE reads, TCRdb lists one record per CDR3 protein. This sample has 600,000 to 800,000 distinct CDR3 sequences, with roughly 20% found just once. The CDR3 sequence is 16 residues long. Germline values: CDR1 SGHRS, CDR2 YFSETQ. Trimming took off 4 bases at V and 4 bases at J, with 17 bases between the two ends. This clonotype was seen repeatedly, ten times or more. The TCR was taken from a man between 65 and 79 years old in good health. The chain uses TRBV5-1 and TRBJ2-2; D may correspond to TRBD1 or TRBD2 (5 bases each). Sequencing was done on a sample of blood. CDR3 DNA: TGCGCCAGCAGCCCCGTTGGCCCTGGGGGCACCGGGGAGCTGTTTTTT. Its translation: CASSPVGPGGTGELFF.